This entry concerns a single TCR beta chain. The target antigen is unknown. This entry comes from a study of cytomegalovirus exposure and HLA in healthy donors. Whole-study results and caveats: Common viral pathogens were later found to be apparently linked to several of the most significant clusters. In a later analysis, V- and J-gene trimming of beta chains associated with a DCLRE1C missense variant, replicated independently. Accounts indicate the classifier identified cytomegalovirus status with strong specificity and sensitivity. Listed as cytomegalovirus-associated were approximately 160 TCR beta chains.

Primers: 60 Vbeta forward and 13 Jbeta reverse. Libraries were prepared by immunoSEQ multiplex PCR; TCRdb keeps only in-frame clonotypes and omits some of them. The sample lists 150,000 to 200,000 clones, 76% occurring once. This sequence was found in a female donor in good health and CMV-seronegative. Sequencing was done on a sample of PBMCs.

The CDR3 loop reads CASSSTGYEQYF. The CDR3 region has the DNA TGTGCCAGCAGCTCAACAGGTTACGAGCAGTACTTC. The genes are TRBV7-2 and TRBJ2-7; weak D call: TRBD1 (5 bases). Germline CDR1 SGHTA, CDR2 FQGNSA. V shed 4 bases and J shed 4 bases, with 8 bases lying between them. This CDR3 has 12 residues.